These T cell receptor beta chains were read from a single sample in a study of cytomegalovirus exposure and HLA in healthy donors. The assay was immunoSEQ multiplex PCR, and TCRdb's table has in-frame clones only and misses some. Among about 78,000 clones listed, around 96% were seen once. Sequences were obtained from PBMCs. The receptor source for this set is a man aged 18 to 29 in good health and CMV-seropositive. The CDR3 runs from the conserved cysteine through the conserved F or W. The D gene is left open where the match is weak. For some rows the clone size is stated as once, few or many, or as a class when expanded; others skip it.

>13|TRBJ1-5|.|TRBV5-5|.
TGTGCCAGCAGCTTGCAGGGCGATCAGCCCCAGCATTTT
CASSLQGDQPQHF
>15|TRBJ1-4|.|TRBV6-6|TRBD1
TGTGCCAGCAGTTACTCGGACAGGGGGCGAGAAAAACTGTTTTTT
CASSYSDRGREKLFF
>12|TRBJ1-1|.|TRBV7-9|.
TGTGCCAGCACCGAACAGGGAACTGAAGCTTTCTTT
CASTEQGTEAFF
>14|TRBJ1-5|.|TRBV14|.
TGTGCTAGCAGCCCAAGAGATAGCAATCAGCCCCAGCATTTT
CASSPRDSNQPQHF
>14|TRBJ2-5|.|TRBV29-1|TRBD2
TGCAGCGTTGAAGGCGGGAGGGCCCGCGAGACCCAGTACTTC
CSVEGGRARETQYF
>17|TRBJ2-3|.|TRBV15|.
TGTGCCACCAGCAGACGATATAGCGGATCTAGCACAGATACGCAGTATTTT
CATSRRYSGSSTDTQYF
>14|TRBJ2-3|.|TRBV27|TRBD1
TGTGCCAGCAGCCGAGGGACAGGGGGAGCTCAGCAGTATTTT
CASSRGTGGAQQYF
>13|TRBJ1-3|.|TRBV11-2|.
TGTGCCAGCAGCCCCAGTGCTGGAAACACCATATATTTT
CASSPSAGNTIYF
>14|TRBJ1-2|.|TRBV27|.
TGTGCCAGCAAGGGAATGGGCAGGGTAGCTGGCTACACCTTC
CASKGMGRVAGYTF
>18|TRBJ2-1|.|TRBV27|TRBD2
TGTGCCAGCAGAGGGACTAGCGGGATGTTAAGCTCCTACAATGAGCAGTTCTTC
CASRGTSGMLSSYNEQFF
>12|TRBJ2-2|.|TRBV6-4|.
TGTGCCAGCAGTTCGTTCACCGGGGAGCTGTTTTTT
CASSSFTGELFF
>13|TRBJ1-1|.|TRBV6-1|.
TGTGCCAGCAGTGAACGCAGGGGACCGGGGGCTTTCTTT
CASSERRGPGAFF
>14|TRBJ1-2|.|TRBV5-1|.
TGCGCCAGCAGCTCGACCCCAGGTGTGCGCGACTACACCTTC
CASSSTPGVRDYTF
>17|TRBJ2-1|.|TRBV27|TRBD1
TGTGCCAGCAGTTTCGGACAGGTACTCCGGGCCCCCAATGAGCAGTTCTTC
CASSFGQVLRAPNEQFF
>16|TRBJ2-1|.|TRBV7-3|TRBD2
TGTGCCAGCAGCTTAGGGCCAGCGGGAGGTCGAAATGAGCAGTTCTTC
CASSLGPAGGRNEQFF
>15|TRBJ1-2|.|TRBV7-9|TRBD1
TGTGCCAGCAGCAGCCGGGACAGGGGATCCTATGGCTACACCTTC
CASSSRDRGSYGYTF
>15|TRBJ1-5|once|TRBV6-5|TRBD1
TGTGCCAGCAGTTACGGCAGGGGGCCAAATCAGCCCCAGCATTTT
CASSYGRGPNQPQHF
>14|TRBJ2-2|.|TRBV28|.
TGTGCCAGCAGCGGACAGTACGACACCGGGGAGCTGTTTTTT
CASSGQYDTGELFF
>12|TRBJ1-4|.|TRBV6-5|.
TGTGCCAGCCGGGAGGGAGATGAAAAACTGTTTTTT
CASREGDEKLFF
>13|TRBJ2-7|.|TRBV5-1|.
TGCGCCAGCAGCTTGAACCTAGCCTACGAGCAGTACTTC
CASSLNLAYEQYF
>15|TRBJ1-2|.|TRBV5-4|.
TGTGCCAGCAGCTTGGCTACGTCCGCCTCCTATGGCTACACCTTC
CASSLATSASYGYTF
>15|TRBJ1-2|.|TRBV7-9|.
TGTGCCAGCAGTCCCCCTTTTGGGGAGTACTATGGCTACACCTTC
CASSPPFGEYYGYTF
>14|TRBJ2-7|.|TRBV28|.
TGTGCCAGCAGTTTAGACAGACCGACCTACGAGCAGTACTTC
CASSLDRPTYEQYF
>11|TRBJ2-4|once|TRBV6-5|.
TGTGCCAGCAGTCGGGAGAACATTCAGTACTTC
CASSRENIQYF
>15|TRBJ2-2|.|TRBV7-6|TRBD2
TGTGCCAGCAGCCAACTAGCGGGAAATACCGGGGAGCTGTTTTTT
CASSQLAGNTGELFF
>12|TRBJ1-5|.|TRBV19|.
TGTGCCAGTAATCAGGGGAATCAGCCCCAGCATTTT
CASNQGNQPQHF
>14|TRBJ1-2|.|TRBV5-1|TRBD1
TGCGCCAGCAGATTGGACAGGAAAAACTATGGCTACACCTTC
CASRLDRKNYGYTF
>14|TRBJ2-5|.|TRBV27|.
TGTGCCAGCAGTCCCCAGGGGCGACAAGAGACCCAGTACTTC
CASSPQGRQETQYF
>15|TRBJ1-3|.|TRBV7-6|.
TGTGCCAGCAGCCAGTCAGCGAGCTCTGGAAACACCATATATTTT
CASSQSASSGNTIYF
>16|TRBJ1-1|.|TRBV10-3|TRBD1
TGTGCCATCGCCCAGACAGGGCCGCCTGGGGACACTGAAGCTTTCTTT
CAIAQTGPPGDTEAFF
>16|TRBJ2-3|.|TRBV7-9|TRBD2
TGTGCCAGCAGCTTAGTTCAGGGACTACACACAGATACGCAGTATTTT
CASSLVQGLHTDTQYF